This is a list of T cell receptor beta chains from one sample in a study of control samples from healthy donors and cancer patients. Here immunoSEQ multiplex PCR was the method, and the copy in TCRdb shows in-frame clones only, minus some. The sample includes fewer than 95,000 clones, about 86% of them seen just once. The sequenced material came from blood. These receptors were collected from a woman in her 50s in good health. Both conserved end residues are part of each CDR3. D genes are given only for firm matches. Clone size is given for some rows only: seen once, a few or many times, or a class if the clone is expanded.

v_gene: TRBV28; len: 16; j_gene: TRBJ1-1; abundance: NA; d_gene: NA; CDR3nt: TGTGCCAGCAGTCCCATTCCGGGACAAGTGAACACTGAAGCTTTCTTT; CDR3aa: CASSPIPGQVNTEAFF
v_gene: TRBV18; len: 14; j_gene: TRBJ1-4; abundance: NA; d_gene: TRBD1; CDR3nt: TGTGCCAGCTCCTGGACAGGGGAGAATGAAAAACTGTTTTTT; CDR3aa: CASSWTGENEKLFF
v_gene: TRBV6-2/TRBV6-3; len: 17; j_gene: TRBJ2-7; abundance: once; d_gene: TRBD2; CDR3nt: TGTGCCAGCAGTTACTCCGCCGGGAGGGCTGGATCCTACGAGCAGTACTTC; CDR3aa: CASSYSAGRAGSYEQYF
v_gene: TRBV27; len: 15; j_gene: TRBJ2-7; abundance: NA; d_gene: NA; CDR3nt: TGTGCCAGCAGTTTAGTCGGGGCCCTCTCCTACGAGCAGTACTTC; CDR3aa: CASSLVGALSYEQYF
v_gene: TRBV7-2; len: 16; j_gene: TRBJ2-6; abundance: NA; d_gene: TRBD1; CDR3nt: TGTGCCAGCAGCTTAGTCAGGGGGCAAGGGGCCAACGTCCTGACTTTC; CDR3aa: CASSLVRGQGANVLTF
v_gene: TRBV7-2; len: 14; j_gene: TRBJ2-7; abundance: NA; d_gene: NA; CDR3nt: TGTGCCAGCAGCGGAGACTACCTAAACTACGAGCAGTACTTC; CDR3aa: CASSGDYLNYEQYF
v_gene: TRBV28; len: 15; j_gene: TRBJ1-5; abundance: NA; d_gene: TRBD1; CDR3nt: TGTGCCAGCAGTTTACCCGGACAGGCGGTTCAGCCCCAGCATTTT; CDR3aa: CASSLPGQAVQPQHF
v_gene: TRBV12-3/TRBV12-4; len: 13; j_gene: TRBJ1-2; abundance: NA; d_gene: NA; CDR3nt: TGTGCCAGCAGTTTAGAGAACAACTATGGCTACACCTTC; CDR3aa: CASSLENNYGYTF
v_gene: TRBV19; len: 17; j_gene: TRBJ2-1; abundance: NA; d_gene: TRBD2; CDR3nt: TGTGCCAGTAGTTTCAGCGGGGCACGTAGCTCCTACAATGAGCAGTTCTTC; CDR3aa: CASSFSGARSSYNEQFF
v_gene: TRBV29-1; len: 13; j_gene: TRBJ1-2; abundance: NA; d_gene: NA; CDR3nt: TGCAGCGTTGAAGGAGGAGGCCTCGAGGGCTACACCTTC; CDR3aa: CSVEGGGLEGYTF
v_gene: TRBV6-6; len: 14; j_gene: TRBJ2-7; abundance: NA; d_gene: TRBD1; CDR3nt: TGTGCCAGCAGTACCGACAGGGGATCCTACGAGCAGTACTTC; CDR3aa: CASSTDRGSYEQYF
v_gene: TRBV11-3; len: 13; j_gene: TRBJ1-1; abundance: few; d_gene: NA; CDR3nt: TGTGCCAGCAGCTTATCGGGGAACACTGAAGCTTTCTTT; CDR3aa: CASSLSGNTEAFF
v_gene: TRBV7-2; len: 14; j_gene: TRBJ2-1; abundance: NA; d_gene: NA; CDR3nt: TGTGCCTCTCAGCCGGCACTGGGCGCCGATGAGCAGTTCTTC; CDR3aa: CASQPALGADEQFF
v_gene: TRBV7-9; len: 15; j_gene: TRBJ1-5; abundance: few; d_gene: TRBD1; CDR3nt: TGTGCCAGCAGCTCGGACAGGGTTTGGGATCAGCCCCAGCATTTT; CDR3aa: CASSSDRVWDQPQHF
v_gene: TRBV6-6; len: 16; j_gene: TRBJ1-4; abundance: NA; d_gene: NA; CDR3nt: TGTGCCAGCACCCACGGGGCGGCCAGGGGTGAAGAAAAACTGTTTTTT; CDR3aa: CASTHGAARGEEKLFF
v_gene: TRBV19; len: 14; j_gene: TRBJ1-6; abundance: NA; d_gene: TRBD1; CDR3nt: TGTGCCACTCGCCGGACAGGGGGGGAATCACCCCTCCACTTT; CDR3aa: CATRRTGGESPLHF
v_gene: TRBV6-5; len: 16; j_gene: TRBJ2-2; abundance: few; d_gene: NA; CDR3nt: TGTGCCAGCAGTTACTCAAGGGCAGGGAGCACCGGGGAGCTGTTTTTT; CDR3aa: CASSYSRAGSTGELFF
v_gene: TRBV7-2; len: 17; j_gene: TRBJ2-7; abundance: NA; d_gene: TRBD1; CDR3nt: TGTGCCAGCAGCTCGTCCGGGAACAGGGGGAACACCTACGAGCAGTACTTC; CDR3aa: CASSSSGNRGNTYEQYF
v_gene: TRBV5-1; len: 14; j_gene: TRBJ2-7; abundance: NA; d_gene: TRBD1; CDR3nt: TGCGCCAGCAGGAGGAATCAGGGGGTGGTAGAGCAGTACTTC; CDR3aa: CASRRNQGVVEQYF
v_gene: TRBV25-1; len: 14; j_gene: TRBJ1-5; abundance: once; d_gene: NA; CDR3nt: TGTGCCAGCAGTGAATCCAGGGGCGGTCAGCCCCAGCATTTT; CDR3aa: CASSESRGGQPQHF
v_gene: TRBV28; len: 15; j_gene: TRBJ1-1; abundance: NA; d_gene: NA; CDR3nt: TGTGCCAGCAGTCCCCCGGGCAGATTGAACAATCAAGCTTTCTTT; CDR3aa: CASSPPGRLNNQAFF
v_gene: TRBV6-2/TRBV6-3; len: 15; j_gene: TRBJ2-7; abundance: NA; d_gene: TRBD2; CDR3nt: TGTGCCAGCAGTTACGCGGGGGGTTTCTCCTACGAGCAGTACTTC; CDR3aa: CASSYAGGFSYEQYF
v_gene: TRBV11-2; len: 17; j_gene: TRBJ2-3; abundance: NA; d_gene: TRBD2; CDR3nt: TGTGCCAGCAGCTTGACTAGCGGGGGGCTCGGTACAGATACGCAGTATTTT; CDR3aa: CASSLTSGGLGTDTQYF
v_gene: TRBV7-2; len: 12; j_gene: TRBJ1-2; abundance: NA; d_gene: NA; CDR3nt: TGTGCCAGCAGGGCCCCTTGGGGTGGCTACACCTTC; CDR3aa: CASRAPWGGYTF
v_gene: TRBV7-9; len: 14; j_gene: TRBJ1-6; abundance: NA; d_gene: TRBD1; CDR3nt: TGTGCCAGCAGCTTAGGGGGACAGGGCGGACCCCTCCACTTT; CDR3aa: CASSLGGQGGPLHF
v_gene: TRBV6-2/TRBV6-3; len: 17; j_gene: TRBJ2-1; abundance: NA; d_gene: TRBD2; CDR3nt: TGTGCCAGCAGTCCACGACTAGCGGGGGTGTGGTACAATGAGCAGTTCTTC; CDR3aa: CASSPRLAGVWYNEQFF
v_gene: TRBV10-3; len: 17; j_gene: TRBJ2-3; abundance: once; d_gene: TRBD2; CDR3nt: TGTGCCATCAGTGAGTCGATGACTAGCGGGGGATCAGATACGCAGTATTTT; CDR3aa: CAISESMTSGGSDTQYF
v_gene: TRBV5-4; len: 14; j_gene: TRBJ1-5; abundance: NA; d_gene: TRBD1; CDR3nt: TGTGCCAGCAGCCCGGACAGGGGCAATCAGCCCCAGCATTTT; CDR3aa: CASSPDRGNQPQHF
v_gene: TRBV5-4; len: 14; j_gene: TRBJ1-4; abundance: NA; d_gene: TRBD1; CDR3nt: TGTGCCAGCAGACCAGACAGGGCTGGCGAAAAACTGTTTTTT; CDR3aa: CASRPDRAGEKLFF